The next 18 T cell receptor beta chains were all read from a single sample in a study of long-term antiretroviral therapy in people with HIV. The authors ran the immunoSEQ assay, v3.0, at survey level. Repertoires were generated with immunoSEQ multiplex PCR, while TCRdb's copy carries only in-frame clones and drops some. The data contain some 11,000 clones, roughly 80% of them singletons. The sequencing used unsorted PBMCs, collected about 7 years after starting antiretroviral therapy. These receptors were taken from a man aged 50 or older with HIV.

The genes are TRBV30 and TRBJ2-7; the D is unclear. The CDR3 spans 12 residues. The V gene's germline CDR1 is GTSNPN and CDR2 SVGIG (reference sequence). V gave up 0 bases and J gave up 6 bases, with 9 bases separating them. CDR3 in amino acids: CAWSVNRGEQYF. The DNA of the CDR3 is TGTGCCTGGAGTGTTAACAGAGGCGAGCAGTACTTC.

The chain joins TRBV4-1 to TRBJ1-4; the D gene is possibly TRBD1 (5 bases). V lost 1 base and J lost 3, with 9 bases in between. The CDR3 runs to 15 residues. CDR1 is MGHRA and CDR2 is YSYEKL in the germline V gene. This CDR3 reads CASSQAPGANEKLFF. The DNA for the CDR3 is TGCGCCAGCAGCCAAGCGCCGGGGGCTAATGAAAAACTGTTTTTT.

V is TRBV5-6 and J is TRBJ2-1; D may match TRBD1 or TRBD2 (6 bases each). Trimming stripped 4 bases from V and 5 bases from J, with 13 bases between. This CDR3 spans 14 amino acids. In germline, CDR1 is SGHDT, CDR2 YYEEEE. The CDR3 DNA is TGTGCCAGCAGCCTCGTCGGGGGCCACAATGAGCAGTTCTTC. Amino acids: CASSLVGGHNEQFF.

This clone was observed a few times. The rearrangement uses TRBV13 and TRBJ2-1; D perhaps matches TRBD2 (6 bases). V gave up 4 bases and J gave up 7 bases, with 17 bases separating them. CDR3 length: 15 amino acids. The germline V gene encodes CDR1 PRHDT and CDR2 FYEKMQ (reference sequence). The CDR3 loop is CASSSLAEDGNEQFF. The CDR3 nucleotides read TGTGCCAGCAGCTCGTTAGCGGAAGATGGTAATGAGCAGTTCTTC.

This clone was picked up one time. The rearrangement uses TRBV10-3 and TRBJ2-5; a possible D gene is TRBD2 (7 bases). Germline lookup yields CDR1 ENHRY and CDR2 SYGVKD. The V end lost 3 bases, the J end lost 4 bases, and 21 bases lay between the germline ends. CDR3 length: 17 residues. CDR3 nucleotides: TGTGCCATCAGTGACTCCTCCGGGGGGAGGGGGTTAGAGACCCAGTACTTC. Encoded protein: CAISDSSGGRGLETQYF.

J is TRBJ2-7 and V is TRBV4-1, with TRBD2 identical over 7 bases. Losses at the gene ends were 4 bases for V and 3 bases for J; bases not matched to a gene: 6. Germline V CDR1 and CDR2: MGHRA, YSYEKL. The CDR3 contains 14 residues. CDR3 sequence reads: CASSLTSVGYEQYF. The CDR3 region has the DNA TGCGCCAGCAGCCTAACTAGCGTCGGCTACGAGCAGTACTTC.

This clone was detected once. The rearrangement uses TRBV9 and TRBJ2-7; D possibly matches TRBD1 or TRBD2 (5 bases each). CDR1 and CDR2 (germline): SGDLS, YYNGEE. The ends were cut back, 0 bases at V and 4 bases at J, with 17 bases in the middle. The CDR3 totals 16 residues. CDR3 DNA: TGTGCCAGCAGCGTAGGATTGAGGGACGTGGAGTACGAGCAGTACTTC. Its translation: CASSVGLRDVEYEQYF.

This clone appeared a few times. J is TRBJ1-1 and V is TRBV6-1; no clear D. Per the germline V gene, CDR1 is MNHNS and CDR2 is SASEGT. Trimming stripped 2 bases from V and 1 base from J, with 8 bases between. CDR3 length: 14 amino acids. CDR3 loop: CASSEFWGNTEAFF. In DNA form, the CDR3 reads TGTGCCAGCAGTGAATTTTGGGGGAACACTGAAGCTTTCTTT.

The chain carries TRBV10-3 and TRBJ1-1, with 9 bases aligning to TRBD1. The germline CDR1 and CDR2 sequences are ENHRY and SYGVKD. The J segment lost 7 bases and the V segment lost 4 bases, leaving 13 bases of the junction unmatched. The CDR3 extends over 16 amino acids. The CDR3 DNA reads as TGTGCCATCAGTGTCCAGGTTACAGGGGGCAGTGGTGAAGCTTTCTTT. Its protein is CAISVQVTGGSGEAFF.

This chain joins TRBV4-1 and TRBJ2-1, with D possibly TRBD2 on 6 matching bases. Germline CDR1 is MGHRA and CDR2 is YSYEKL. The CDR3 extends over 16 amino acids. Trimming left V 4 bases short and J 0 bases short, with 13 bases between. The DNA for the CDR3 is TGCGCCAGCAGCCTTAGCGGAAGGAGCTCCTACAATGAGCAGTTCTTC. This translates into CASSLSGRSSYNEQFF.

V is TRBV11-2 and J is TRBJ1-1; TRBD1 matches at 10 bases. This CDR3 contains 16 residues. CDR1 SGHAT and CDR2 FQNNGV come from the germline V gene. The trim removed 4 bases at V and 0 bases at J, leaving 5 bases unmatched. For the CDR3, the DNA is TGTGCCAGCAGCTGGACAGGGGGAGGCATGAACACTGAAGCTTTCTTT. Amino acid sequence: CASSWTGGGMNTEAFF.

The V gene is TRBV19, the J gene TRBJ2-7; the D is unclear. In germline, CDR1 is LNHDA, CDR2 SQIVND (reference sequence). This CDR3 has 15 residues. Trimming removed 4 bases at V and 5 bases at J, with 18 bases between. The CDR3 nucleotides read TGTGCCAGTAGTACCACGGTGGGTGGGATGAACGAGCAGTACTTC. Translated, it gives CASSTTVGGMNEQYF.

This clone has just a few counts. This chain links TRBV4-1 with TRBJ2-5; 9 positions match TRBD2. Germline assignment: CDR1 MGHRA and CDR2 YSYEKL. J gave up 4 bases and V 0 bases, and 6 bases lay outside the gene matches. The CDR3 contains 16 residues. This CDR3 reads CASSQEGLAGVETQYF. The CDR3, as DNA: TGCGCCAGCAGCCAAGAAGGGTTAGCGGGGGTAGAGACCCAGTACTTC.

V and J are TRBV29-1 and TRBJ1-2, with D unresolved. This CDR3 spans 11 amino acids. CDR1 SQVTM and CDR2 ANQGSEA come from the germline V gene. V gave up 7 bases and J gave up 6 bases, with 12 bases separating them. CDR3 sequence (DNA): TGCAGCGCCGAGGTGGAGGATGGCTACACCTTC. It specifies CSAEVEDGYTF.

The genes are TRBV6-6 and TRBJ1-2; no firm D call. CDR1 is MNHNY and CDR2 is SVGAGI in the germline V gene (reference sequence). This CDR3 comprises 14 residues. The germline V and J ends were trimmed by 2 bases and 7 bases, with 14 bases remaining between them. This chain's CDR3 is CASSYQDLYRGYTF. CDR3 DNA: TGTGCCAGCAGTTACCAAGACCTGTATCGTGGCTACACCTTC.

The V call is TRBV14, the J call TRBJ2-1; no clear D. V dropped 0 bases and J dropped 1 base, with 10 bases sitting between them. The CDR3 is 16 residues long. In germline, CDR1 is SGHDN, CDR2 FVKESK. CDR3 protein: CASSQDAAFSYNEQFF. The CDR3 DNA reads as TGTGCCAGCAGCCAAGATGCAGCTTTTTCCTACAATGAGCAGTTCTTC. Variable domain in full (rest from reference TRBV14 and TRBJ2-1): EAGVTQFPSHSVIEKGQTVTLRCDPISGHDNLYWYRRVMGKEIKFLLHFVKESKQDESGMPNNRFLAERTGGTYSTLKVQPAELEDSGVYFCASSQDAAFSYNEQFFGPGTRLTVL.

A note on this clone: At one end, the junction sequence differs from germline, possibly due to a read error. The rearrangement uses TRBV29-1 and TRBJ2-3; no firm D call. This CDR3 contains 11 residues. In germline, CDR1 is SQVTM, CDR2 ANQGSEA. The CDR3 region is CSVEDRSSGIF. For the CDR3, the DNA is TGCAGCGTTGAAGATAGGAGTTCGGGTATTTTT.

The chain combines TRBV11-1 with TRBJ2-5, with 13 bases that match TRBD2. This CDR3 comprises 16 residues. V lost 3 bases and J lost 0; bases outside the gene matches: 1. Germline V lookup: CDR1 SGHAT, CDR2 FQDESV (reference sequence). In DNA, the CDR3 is TGTGCCAGCAGCTTTGGACTAGCGGGGGACCAAGAGACCCAGTACTTC. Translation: CASSFGLAGDQETQYF.